A selection of T cell receptor beta chains follows, all from one sample in a study of T cell responses to AZD1222 COVID-19 vaccine. Data came from immunoSEQ multiplex PCR; TCRdb stores just in-frame clones and leaves some out. This table holds about 140,000 clones, roughly 90% found once. The material sequenced was peripheral blood, taken on day 0 of AZD1222 vaccination. These TCRs come from an adult in good health. Each CDR3 is given with its conserved first and last residue. Fields, in order: CDR3 protein, CDR3 DNA, J gene, V gene, D gene, clone size. D genes are given only for firm matches. Expanded clones are given a class, and other clones once, few, many or no size at all.

cdr3_aa: CASSADQAMEQYF; cdr3_nt: TGTGCCAGCAGCGCCGACCAGGCGATGGAGCAGTACTTC; j_call: TRBJ2-7; v_call: TRBV7-9; d_call: -; clone_size: -
cdr3_aa: CASSIGLAKNIQYF; cdr3_nt: TGTGCCAGCAGCATCGGCCTAGCCAAAAACATTCAGTACTTC; j_call: TRBJ2-4; v_call: TRBV9; d_call: -; clone_size: -
cdr3_aa: CASSLSPNYGYTF; cdr3_nt: TGTGCCAGCAGTTTAAGCCCTAACTATGGCTACACCTTC; j_call: TRBJ1-2; v_call: TRBV27; d_call: -; clone_size: -
cdr3_aa: CSAGSVNEKLFF; cdr3_nt: TGCAGCGCTGGGTCGGTAAATGAAAAACTGTTTTTT; j_call: TRBJ1-4; v_call: TRBV29-1; d_call: -; clone_size: -
cdr3_aa: CASSLSGARNQPQHF; cdr3_nt: TGTGCCAGCAGCTTATCGGGGGCTCGGAATCAGCCCCAGCATTTT; j_call: TRBJ1-5; v_call: TRBV7-9; d_call: -; clone_size: few
cdr3_aa: CASSYEFNSPLHF; cdr3_nt: TGTGCCAGCAGTTACGAGTTTAATTCACCCCTCCACTTT; j_call: TRBJ1-6; v_call: TRBV6-6; d_call: -; clone_size: once
cdr3_aa: CATSEWGDSELDGYTF; cdr3_nt: TGTGCCACCAGTGAATGGGGGGACAGCGAGTTAGACGGCTACACCTTC; j_call: TRBJ1-2; v_call: TRBV24-1; d_call: TRBD1; clone_size: -
cdr3_aa: CASSSRLAGAQDTQYF; cdr3_nt: TGTGCCAGCAGCTCACGACTAGCGGGAGCACAGGATACGCAGTATTTT; j_call: TRBJ2-3; v_call: TRBV7-3; d_call: TRBD2; clone_size: -
cdr3_aa: CASSLGTGGVSPLHF; cdr3_nt: TGTGCCAGCAGTTTAGGGACAGGGGGCGTATCACCCCTCCACTTT; j_call: TRBJ1-6; v_call: TRBV27; d_call: TRBD1; clone_size: once
cdr3_aa: CASSQGAAGAYEQYF; cdr3_nt: TGTGCCAGCAGCCAAGGGGCCGCGGGGGCCTACGAGCAGTACTTC; j_call: TRBJ2-7; v_call: TRBV3-1/TRBV3-2; d_call: TRBD2; clone_size: -
cdr3_aa: CASSFRFASGGATNEKLFF; cdr3_nt: TGTGCCAGCAGTTTTCGTTTTGCCTCCGGAGGTGCAACTAATGAAAAACTGTTTTTT; j_call: TRBJ1-4; v_call: TRBV27; d_call: -; clone_size: -
cdr3_aa: CAWSDSARPQHF; cdr3_nt: TGTGCCTGGAGCGACAGTGCGCGGCCCCAGCATTTT; j_call: TRBJ1-5; v_call: TRBV30; d_call: -; clone_size: -
cdr3_aa: CASSQLWDGAYEQYF; cdr3_nt: TGCGCCAGCAGCCAACTTTGGGACGGAGCCTACGAGCAGTACTTC; j_call: TRBJ2-7; v_call: TRBV4-3; d_call: -; clone_size: -
cdr3_aa: CASSQDMGGEQFF; cdr3_nt: TGCGCCAGCAGCCAAGATATGGGTGGTGAGCAGTTCTTC; j_call: TRBJ2-1; v_call: TRBV4-3; d_call: -; clone_size: -
cdr3_aa: CASSFSRAPYNEQFF; cdr3_nt: TGTGCCAGCAGCTTTTCAAGGGCTCCCTACAATGAGCAGTTCTTC; j_call: TRBJ2-1; v_call: TRBV7-3; d_call: -; clone_size: -
cdr3_aa: CASSPGGIAYEQYF; cdr3_nt: TGTGCCAGCAGCCCTGGGGGGATCGCCTACGAGCAGTACTTC; j_call: TRBJ2-7; v_call: TRBV28; d_call: -; clone_size: -
cdr3_aa: CASSLGWSSSYEQYF; cdr3_nt: TGTGCCAGCAGCTTAGGTTGGAGTAGCTCCTACGAGCAGTACTTC; j_call: TRBJ2-7; v_call: TRBV7-2; d_call: -; clone_size: -
cdr3_aa: CASSYGTGLSGNTIYF; cdr3_nt: TGTGCCAGCAGCTACGGGACAGGGCTCTCTGGAAACACCATATATTTT; j_call: TRBJ1-3; v_call: TRBV7-2; d_call: TRBD1; clone_size: -
cdr3_aa: CASSKRRIPGLAGVYNEQFF; cdr3_nt: TGTGCCAGCAGCAAAAGGAGGATTCCGGGACTAGCGGGAGTATACAATGAGCAGTTCTTC; j_call: TRBJ2-1; v_call: TRBV21-1; d_call: -; clone_size: once
cdr3_aa: CASRGSGSTGELFF; cdr3_nt: TGTGCCAGCAGAGGTAGCGGGAGCACCGGGGAGCTGTTTTTT; j_call: TRBJ2-2; v_call: TRBV2; d_call: TRBD2; clone_size: -
cdr3_aa: CASDRQGNTEAFF; cdr3_nt: TGTGCTAGTGATCGACAGGGGAACACTGAAGCTTTCTTT; j_call: TRBJ1-1; v_call: TRBV12-5; d_call: TRBD1; clone_size: -
cdr3_aa: CASSIIRGTGHLSNTEAFF; cdr3_nt: TGTGCCAGTAGTATAATCAGGGGGACAGGGCACCTCTCAAACACTGAAGCTTTCTTT; j_call: TRBJ1-1; v_call: TRBV19; d_call: TRBD1; clone_size: -